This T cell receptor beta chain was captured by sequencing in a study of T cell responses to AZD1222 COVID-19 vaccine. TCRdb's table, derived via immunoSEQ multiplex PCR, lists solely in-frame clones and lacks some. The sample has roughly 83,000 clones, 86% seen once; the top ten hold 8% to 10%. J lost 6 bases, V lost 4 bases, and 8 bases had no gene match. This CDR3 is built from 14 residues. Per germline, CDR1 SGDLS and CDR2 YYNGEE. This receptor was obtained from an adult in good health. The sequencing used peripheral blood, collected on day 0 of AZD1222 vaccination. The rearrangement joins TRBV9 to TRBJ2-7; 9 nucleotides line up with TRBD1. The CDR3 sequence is CASSYTGQGGEQYF. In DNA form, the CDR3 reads TGTGCCAGCAGCTACACGGGACAGGGAGGCGAGCAGTACTTC.